The table lists the clone carrying this TCR beta chain with a few counts. Its antigen is undetermined. This sample was taken from a study of T cells after yellow fever vaccination. The CDR3 totals 16 residues. Per the germline V gene, CDR1 is SGHTA and CDR2 is FQGNSA. V gave up 0 bases and J gave up 0 bases, with 9 bases separating them. In making TCR cDNA, 5'RACE template switching added a universal primer site and UMIs to it. One entry per CDR3 protein, called by TCRdb with MiXCR from the 5' RACE reads. The sample records approximately 330,000 distinct CDR3 sequences, approximately 4% being singletons. Whole-study results and caveats: Repertoires sorted by FACS could include abundant clonotypes that are contaminants from the bulk population. Weaker, the secondary response peaked sooner, at day 5 versus 15. Detected again after the booster were most primary-vaccination clones, at about 96% CD4 and nearly 90% CD8.

This sequence was found in a man aged 18 to 29 who received the YFV17D yellow fever vaccine. The chain combines TRBV7-2 with TRBJ1-3; D ambiguous. The sequencing here drew on PBMCs, taken 5 days after the yellow fever booster vaccination. Written as DNA, the CDR3 is TGTGCCAGCAGCTTAGCGCGGTGGAGCTCTGGAAACACCATATATTTT. It yields the protein CASSLARWSSGNTIYF.